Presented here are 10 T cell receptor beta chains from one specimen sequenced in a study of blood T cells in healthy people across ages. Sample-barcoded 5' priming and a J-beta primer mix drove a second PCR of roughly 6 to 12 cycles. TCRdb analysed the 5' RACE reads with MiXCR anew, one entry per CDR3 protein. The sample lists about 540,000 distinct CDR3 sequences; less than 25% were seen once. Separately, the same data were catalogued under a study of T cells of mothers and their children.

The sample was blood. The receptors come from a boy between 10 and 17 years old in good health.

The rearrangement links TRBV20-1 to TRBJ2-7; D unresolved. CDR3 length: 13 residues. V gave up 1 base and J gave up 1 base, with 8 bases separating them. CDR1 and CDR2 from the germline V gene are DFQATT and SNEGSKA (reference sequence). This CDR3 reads CSARVGSSYEQYF. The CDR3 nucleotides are TGCAGTGCTAGAGTTGGGTCGTCCTACGAGCAGTACTTC.

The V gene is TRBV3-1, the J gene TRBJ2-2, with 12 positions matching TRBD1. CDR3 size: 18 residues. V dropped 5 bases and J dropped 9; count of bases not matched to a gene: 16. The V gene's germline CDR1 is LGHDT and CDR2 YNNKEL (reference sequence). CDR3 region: CASSYALGTGGASRELFF. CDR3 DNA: TGTGCCAGCAGCTACGCACTCGGGACAGGGGGCGCATCTAGGGAGCTGTTTTTT.

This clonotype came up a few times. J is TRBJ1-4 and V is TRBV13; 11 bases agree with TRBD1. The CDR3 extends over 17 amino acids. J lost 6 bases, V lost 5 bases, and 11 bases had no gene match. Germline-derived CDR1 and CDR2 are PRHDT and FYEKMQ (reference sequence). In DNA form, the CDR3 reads TGTGCCAGCAGCCAGAGGGGACAGGGGGAGGTTGATGAAAAACTGTTTTTT. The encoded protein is CASSQRGQGEVDEKLFF.

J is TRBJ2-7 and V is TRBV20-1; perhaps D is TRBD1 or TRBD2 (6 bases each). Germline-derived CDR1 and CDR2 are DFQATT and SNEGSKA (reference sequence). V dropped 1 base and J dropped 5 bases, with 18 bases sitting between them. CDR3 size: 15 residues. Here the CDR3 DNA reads TGCAGTGCTAGAGTTAGGCGGGACACGGGGAACGAGCAGTACTTC. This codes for CSARVRRDTGNEQYF.

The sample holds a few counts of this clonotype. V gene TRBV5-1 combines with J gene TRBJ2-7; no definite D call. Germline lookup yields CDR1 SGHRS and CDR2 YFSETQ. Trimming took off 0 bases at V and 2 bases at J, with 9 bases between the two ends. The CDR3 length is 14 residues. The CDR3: CASSLALSPYEQYF. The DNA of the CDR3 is TGCGCCAGCAGCTTGGCCCTTTCTCCCTACGAGCAGTACTTC.

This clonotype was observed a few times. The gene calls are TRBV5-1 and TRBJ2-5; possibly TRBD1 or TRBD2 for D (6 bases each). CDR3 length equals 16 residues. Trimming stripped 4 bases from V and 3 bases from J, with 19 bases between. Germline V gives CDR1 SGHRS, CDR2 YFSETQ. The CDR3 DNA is TGCGCCAGCAGCATCGGGACAAACGGGGGAGAAGAGACCCAGTACTTC. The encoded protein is CASSIGTNGGEETQYF.

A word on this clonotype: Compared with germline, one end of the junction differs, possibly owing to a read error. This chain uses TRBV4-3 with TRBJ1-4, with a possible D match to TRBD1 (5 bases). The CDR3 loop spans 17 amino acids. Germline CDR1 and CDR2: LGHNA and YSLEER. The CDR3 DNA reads TGCGCCAGCAGCCAAGACAGGGCCGTGGCAACTAATGAAAGACTGTTTTTT. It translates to CASSQDRAVATNERLFF.

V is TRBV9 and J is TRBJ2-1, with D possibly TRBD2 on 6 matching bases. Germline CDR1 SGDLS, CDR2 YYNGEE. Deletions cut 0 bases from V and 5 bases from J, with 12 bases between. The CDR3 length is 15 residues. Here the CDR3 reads CASSVDPPGDNEQFF. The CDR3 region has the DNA TGTGCCAGCAGCGTAGATCCCCCGGGGGACAATGAGCAGTTCTTC.

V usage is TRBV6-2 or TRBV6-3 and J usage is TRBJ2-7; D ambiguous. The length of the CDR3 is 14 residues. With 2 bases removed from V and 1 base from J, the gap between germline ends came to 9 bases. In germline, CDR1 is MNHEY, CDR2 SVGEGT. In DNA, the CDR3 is TGTGCCAGCAGTTACAGGATCGAATCCTACGAGCAGTACTTC. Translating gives CASSYRIESYEQYF.

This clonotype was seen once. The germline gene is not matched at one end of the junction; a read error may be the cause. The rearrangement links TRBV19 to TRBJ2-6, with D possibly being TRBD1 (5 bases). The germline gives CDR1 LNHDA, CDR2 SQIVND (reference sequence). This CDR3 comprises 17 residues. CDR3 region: CASSIGMGPSGANDLTF. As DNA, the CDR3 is TGTGCCAGTAGTATAGGGATGGGTCCGTCTGGGGCCAACGACCTGACTTTC.